The 27 T cell receptor beta chains presented below share a single source sample, sequenced in a study of CD8 T cells in ankylosing spondylitis. Study-wide findings and caveats: What seemed typical of ankylosing spondylitis blood was a TCR beta motif built from roughly eight highly homologous variants.

Their cognate antigens are unknown. Each CDR3 protein gets one entry after TCRdb re-called the 5' RACE reads with MiXCR. The sample consists of more than 500,000 distinct CDR3 sequences, roughly 5% of them appearing once. The sample comprised blood, either unsorted or a sorted T cell fraction (not recorded which). All receptors come from a male donor with ankylosing spondylitis.

This clonotype was observed at least ten times. This sequence joins TRBV5-1 and TRBJ2-2, with D perhaps TRBD1 or TRBD2 (6 bases each). The germline V gene encodes CDR1 SGHRS and CDR2 YFSETQ. CDR3 size: 16 residues. V was shortened by 0 bases and J by 3 bases, with 12 bases between the two germline ends. DNA of the CDR3: TGCGCCAGCAGCTTGGTTGGGGGGCCGGACACCGGGGAGCTGTTTTTT. Protein product: CASSLVGGPDTGELFF.

The J gene is TRBJ2-3, the V gene TRBV6-2 or TRBV6-3; D possibly corresponds to TRBD2 (6 bases). Trimming removed 7 bases at V and 4 bases at J, with 18 bases between. Germline values: CDR1 MNHEY, CDR2 SVGEGT. This CDR3 spans 15 amino acids. The CDR3: CASTSGRLDPDTQYF. CDR3 coding DNA: TGTGCCAGCACCTCCGGGAGACTAGATCCAGATACGCAGTATTTT.

The sample holds many counts of this clonotype. V gene TRBV29-1 combines with J gene TRBJ2-7; 8 bases agree with TRBD1. The CDR3 runs to 13 residues. V lost 4 bases, J lost 4 bases, and 6 bases stayed unmatched. Germline V lookup: CDR1 SQVTM, CDR2 ANQGSEA. The CDR3 DNA reads TGCAGCGTTGTGGACAGGGCTGCTTACGAGCAGTACTTC. Its protein is CSVVDRAAYEQYF.

As regards this clonotype: This may stem from a read error, because a much larger clone lies one nucleotide away. V and J are TRBV5-5 and TRBJ2-7; the D is unclear. Germline lookup yields CDR1 SGHKS and CDR2 YYEKEE (reference sequence). The CDR3 spans 12 residues. Here the CDR3 DNA reads TGTGCCAGCAGCATGGGGATCTACCAGCAGTACTTC. Its protein is CASSMGIYQQYF.

This clonotype was counted at least ten times. The chain recombines TRBV7-2 with TRBJ2-1, with TRBD2 as a possible D gene (6 bases). V was cut by 5 bases and J by 8 bases, with 22 bases left in between. CDR1 is SGHTA, CDR2 FQGNSA, per germline. The CDR3 contains 16 residues. The CDR3 loop is CASSPHGGTRRYEQFF. The CDR3 DNA reads TGTGCCAGCAGCCCCCATGGAGGGACCAGGCGTTATGAGCAGTTCTTC.

This clonotype was recorded many times. The genes are TRBV7-2 and TRBJ2-1; TRBD1 aligns across 10 bases. The germline V gene has CDR1 SGHTA and CDR2 FQGNSA. Trimming removed 4 bases from V and 2 bases from J; junction bases left unmatched: 2. The CDR3 consists of 15 residues. The CDR3 is CASSSGTGAYNEQFF. The CDR3 DNA reads TGTGCCAGCAGCTCAGGGACAGGGGCCTACAATGAGCAGTTCTTC.

The sample holds many counts of this clonotype. V is TRBV29-1 and J is TRBJ2-7; no firm D call. The CDR3 spans 13 residues. In germline, CDR1 is SQVTM, CDR2 ANQGSEA. V was pared by 3 bases and J by 0 bases, with 9 bases between. CDR3 coding DNA: TGCAGCGTTGAGAGCACCCACTCCTACGAGCAGTACTTC. Its translation: CSVESTHSYEQYF.

This clonotype was counted many times. This chain connects TRBV9 to TRBJ1-6; D is undetermined. The CDR3 covers 14 residues. In germline, CDR1 is SGDLS, CDR2 YYNGEE. The V end was cut by 5 bases, the J end by 5 bases, with 11 bases between. This chain's CDR3 is CASRAMPNNSPLHF. For the CDR3, the DNA is TGTGCCAGCAGGGCCATGCCCAATAATTCACCCCTCCACTTT.

This clonotype was observed at least ten times. The chain is built from TRBV7-2 and TRBJ2-3; tentatively, D is TRBD2 (5 bases). Trimming pared 5 bases from V and 4 bases from J, leaving 16 bases between. Germline CDR1 and CDR2: SGHTA and FQGNSA. The CDR3 sequence is 15 residues long. The CDR3 sequence: CASSPGIALADTQYF. The CDR3, as DNA: TGTGCCAGCAGCCCCGGGATCGCATTGGCAGATACGCAGTATTTT.

The table lists this clonotype with many counts. The chain joins TRBV6-5 to TRBJ2-7; the match to TRBD1 covers 7 bases. Germline CDR1 MNHEY, CDR2 SVGAGI. CDR3 length: 15 amino acids. The trim removed 0 bases at V and 8 bases at J, leaving 10 bases unmatched. CDR3 nucleotides: TGTGCCAGCAGTTACTCTCAACTCAGGGGGTTCCAGCAGTACTTC. It specifies CASSYSQLRGFQQYF.

This clonotype was observed at least ten times. The V call is TRBV2, the J call TRBJ2-7, with 8 positions matching TRBD1. Germline CDR1 and CDR2: SNHLY and FYNNEI. The CDR3 length is 14 residues. The V and J ends lost 6 bases and 0 bases, in that order; junction bases with no gene match: 4. The CDR3 DNA reads as TGTGCCAGCAGGGGGGACAGGTACTCCTACGAGCAGTACTTC. This translates into CASRGDRYSYEQYF.

Many counts were recorded for this clonotype. In nucleotides, the CDR3 is TGTGCCAGCAGCCAAGGACAGTATAGCACAGATACGCAGTATTTT. Translated, it gives CASSQGQYSTDTQYF. This chain joins TRBV5-6 and TRBJ2-3; a weak D match, TRBD1 (6 bases). The CDR3 consists of 15 residues. Germline V gene sequence: CDR1 SGHDT, CDR2 YYEEEE. Trimming stripped 4 bases from V and 0 bases from J, with 12 bases between. The full variable domain, its missing parts supplied by reference TRBV5-6 and TRBJ2-3, is DAGVTQSPTHLIKTRGQQVTLRCSPKSGHDTVSWYQQALGQGPQFIFQYYEEEERQRGNFPDRFSGHQFPNYSSELNVNALLLGDSALYLCASSQGQYSTDTQYFGPGTRLTVL.

This clonotype was counted ten times or more. This chain joins TRBV20-1 and TRBJ2-5; D may match TRBD1 or TRBD2 (6 bases each). V was clipped by 1 base and J by 5 bases, with 14 bases between them. The CDR3 is made up of 14 amino acids. Looked up from germline, CDR1 is DFQATT and CDR2 is SNEGSKA (reference sequence). CDR3 DNA sequence: TGCAGTGCTAGAGGGCCGGGGGCAGGGGAGACCCAGTACTTC. Its translation: CSARGPGAGETQYF.

This clonotype came up many times. The chain links TRBV15 to TRBJ1-5; D is unresolved. The CDR3 consists of 14 residues. Looked up from germline, CDR1 is LNHNV and CDR2 is YYDKDF (reference sequence). V was trimmed by 0 bases and J by 9 bases, leaving 12 bases between them. The CDR3 protein is CATSRDNTGWPQHF. The DNA of the CDR3 is TGTGCCACCAGCAGAGATAACACCGGATGGCCCCAGCATTTT.

This clonotype was recorded at least ten times. This chain connects TRBV3-1 to TRBJ1-2; D ambiguous. The CDR3 extends over 12 amino acids. V dropped 3 bases and J dropped 4 bases, with 6 bases sitting between them. Germline CDR1 is LGHDT and CDR2 is YNNKEL (reference sequence). CDR3 protein: CASSQPIYGYTF. The DNA for the CDR3 is TGTGCCAGCAGCCAGCCCATCTATGGCTACACCTTC.

There are many counts of this clonotype. V usage is TRBV29-1 and J usage is TRBJ1-3; 8 bases are a match to TRBD1. The CDR3 runs 14 residues. Germline loops: CDR1 SQVTM, CDR2 ANQGSEA. After removal of 2 bases from V and 2 bases from J, the junction contained 2 bases not matched to a gene. CDR3 DNA sequence: TGCAGCGTTGAACAGGGGGCCCCTGGAAACACCATATATTTT. This codes for CSVEQGAPGNTIYF.

This clonotype was seen ten or more times. This chain joins TRBV27 and TRBJ1-5; D not certain. Trimming removed 0 bases from V and 0 bases from J, with 3 bases in between. The CDR3 loop spans 14 amino acids. Germline assignment: CDR1 MNHEY and CDR2 SMNVEV (reference sequence). CDR3 sequence: CASSLSVSNQPQHF. Here the CDR3 DNA reads TGTGCCAGCAGTTTATCGGTTAGCAATCAGCCCCAGCATTTT.

The sample holds many counts of this clonotype. The chain employs TRBV20-1 and TRBJ1-4, with 7 bases identical to TRBD1. The junction had 8 bases not matched to a gene; V was cut back by 5 bases and J by 8 bases. The CDR3 runs to 13 residues. CDR1 and CDR2 from the germline V gene are DFQATT and SNEGSKA (reference sequence). In DNA, the CDR3 is TGCAGTGCTTCCGACAGGGTGGAGGAAAAACTGTTTTTT. This codes for CSASDRVEEKLFF.

The CDR3 region is CASSPPGDNEKLFF. The DNA for the CDR3 is TGTGCCAGCAGCCCACCAGGGGATAATGAAAAACTGTTTTTT. The chain couples TRBV4-2 to TRBJ1-4, with D perhaps matching TRBD1 (6 bases). V was shortened by 4 bases and J by 4 bases, with 10 bases between the two germline ends. Germline CDR1 LGHNA, CDR2 YNFKEQ. The CDR3 sequence is 14 residues long.

This clonotype was counted only a few times. This chain links TRBV7-3 with TRBJ2-1, with D unresolved. Trimming pared 4 bases from V and 10 bases from J, leaving 17 bases between. Germline assignment: CDR1 SGHTA and CDR2 FQGTGA. The CDR3 spans 14 residues. CDR3 amino acids: CASSSTLTAAEQFF. The DNA for the CDR3 is TGTGCCAGCAGCTCCACCCTGACTGCCGCCGAGCAGTTCTTC.

The table lists this clonotype with many counts. The chain uses TRBV29-1 and TRBJ2-3, with D tentatively TRBD2 (6 bases). This CDR3 contains 13 residues. Per the germline V gene, CDR1 is SQVTM and CDR2 is ANQGSEA. V was shortened by 7 bases and J by 5 bases, with 16 bases between the two germline ends. Written as DNA, the CDR3 is TGCAGCGCCGAGCGACTCGGGGGAGATACGCAGTATTTT. Protein product: CSAERLGGDTQYF.

Ten or more counts support this clonotype. The chain combines TRBV20-1 with TRBJ2-5; TRBD2 matches 7 bases. After removal of 3 bases from V and 2 bases from J, the junction contained 6 bases not matched to a gene. The germline V gene has CDR1 DFQATT and CDR2 SNEGSKA (reference sequence). The CDR3 is 14 amino acids. The CDR3 is CSARYLAVQETQYF. The DNA of the CDR3 is TGCAGTGCTAGGTATCTAGCGGTGCAAGAGACCCAGTACTTC.

The chain carries TRBV6-1 and TRBJ2-3; D is possibly TRBD1 (6 bases). Trimming took 8 bases from V and 4 from J, leaving 16 bases between them. The CDR3 totals 14 residues. Germline CDR1 and CDR2: MNHNS and SASEGT. CDR3 bases: TGTGCCAGCCACCGGGACACAGAGGCAGATACGCAGTATTTT. This translates into CASHRDTEADTQYF.

A few counts support this clonotype. It may be a read error: a sequence one base away is much more abundant. The genes are TRBV6-1 and TRBJ1-2, with a possible D match to TRBD1 (5 bases). Looked up from germline, CDR1 is MNHNS and CDR2 is SASEGT. Trimming shortened V by 2 bases and J by 5 bases, and 9 bases separated the two germline ends. The CDR3 is made up of 13 amino acids. The CDR3 sequence: CASSEREGYGYTF. The CDR3 nucleotides read TGTGCCAGCAGTGAAAGGGAGGGGTATGGCTACACCTTC.

This clonotype appeared a few times. The gene calls are TRBV7-8 and TRBJ2-1; maybe TRBD1 (6 bases). Germline CDR1 SGHVS, CDR2 FQNEAQ. This CDR3 has 16 amino acids. V was clipped by 1 base and J by 7 bases, with 17 bases between them. CDR3 loop: CASSLVLGARGNEQFF. The CDR3 DNA is TGTGCCAGCAGCTTAGTTTTGGGGGCGCGTGGGAATGAGCAGTTCTTC.

This clonotype was counted ten times or more. This rearrangement joins TRBV12-3 or TRBV12-4 to TRBJ1-4, with 10 bases matching TRBD1. V gave up 5 bases and J gave up 0 bases; unmatched junction bases: 6. This CDR3 region has 17 residues. In DNA form, the CDR3 reads TGTGCCAGCAGTCCTGGGGGACAGGGGACAACTAATGAAAAACTGTTTTTT. Translating gives CASSPGGQGTTNEKLFF.

This clonotype was counted at least ten times. The V gene is TRBV11-2, the J gene TRBJ1-1, with TRBD1 matching 8 bases. The CDR3 covers 14 residues. With 5 bases clipped from V and 6 bases from J, the junction kept 8 bases outside the gene matches. Germline CDR1 and CDR2: SGHAT and FQNNGV. The CDR3, as DNA: TGTGCCAGCAGCCCAGACAGGGGTGGGGCTGAAGCTTTCTTT. This codes for CASSPDRGGAEAFF.